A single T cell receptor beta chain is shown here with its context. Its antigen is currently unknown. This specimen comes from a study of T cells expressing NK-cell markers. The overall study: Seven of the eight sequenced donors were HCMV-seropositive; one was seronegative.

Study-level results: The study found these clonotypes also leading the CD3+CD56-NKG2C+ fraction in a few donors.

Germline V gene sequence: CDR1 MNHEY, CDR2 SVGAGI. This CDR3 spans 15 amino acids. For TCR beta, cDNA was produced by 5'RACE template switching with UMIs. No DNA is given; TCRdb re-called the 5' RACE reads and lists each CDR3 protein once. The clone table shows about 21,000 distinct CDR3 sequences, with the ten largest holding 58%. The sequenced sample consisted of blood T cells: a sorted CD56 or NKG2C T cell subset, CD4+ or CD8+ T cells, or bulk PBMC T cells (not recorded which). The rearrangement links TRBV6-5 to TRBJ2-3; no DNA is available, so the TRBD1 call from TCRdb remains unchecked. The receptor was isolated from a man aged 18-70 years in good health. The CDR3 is CASSSLAGTEDTQYF.